This entry lists 30 T cell receptor beta chains sequenced from one sample in a study of blood T cell repertoires in COVID-19. Clones were read by immunoSEQ multiplex PCR, and TCRdb kept only the in-frame ones, dropping some. Here the sample spans some 200,000 clones, about four fifths being singletons. Sequencing was performed on PBMCs or T cells enriched from blood (not recorded which). The receptor source for this set is a man in his forties or fifties who had recovered from COVID-19.

This rearrangement joins TRBV7-2 to TRBJ2-5, with TRBD2 identical over 9 bases. Per the germline V gene, CDR1 is SGHTA and CDR2 is FQGNSA. The CDR3 is made up of 16 amino acids. With V trimmed by 5 bases and J by 1 base, 8 bases remained unmatched. Written as DNA, the CDR3 is TGTGCCAGCAGCCTACAAGCGGGAGGTAGCCAAGAGACCCAGTACTTC. Its protein product is CASSLQAGGSQETQYF.

The J gene is TRBJ2-5, the V gene TRBV6-1; 8 bases line up with TRBD1. From germline, CDR1 is MNHNS and CDR2 SASEGT. The CDR3 has 16 amino acids. V lost 4 bases, J lost 0 bases, and 7 bases stayed unmatched. Here the CDR3 reads CASSVWGQANQETQYF. The DNA of the CDR3 is TGTGCCAGCAGTGTCTGGGGACAGGCGAACCAAGAGACCCAGTACTTC.

The V and J genes are TRBV5-4 and TRBJ2-7; TRBD2 aligns across 8 bases. The CDR3 is 16 residues long. Trimming cost V 2 bases and J 3 bases; bases outside gene matches: 10. The V gene's germline CDR1 is SGHNT and CDR2 YYREEE (reference sequence). Here the CDR3 DNA reads TGTGCCAGCAGCTTCTGGGGGCGGAGCGGGAGCTACGAGCAGTACGTC. This encodes CASSFWGRSGSYEQYV.

This clone has only one observation. V is TRBV7-9 and J is TRBJ1-1; maybe TRBD1 (5 bases). CDR1 SEHNR and CDR2 FQNEAQ come from the germline V gene (reference sequence). The CDR3 covers 14 residues. The V gene lost 4 bases and the J gene lost 4 bases, with 13 bases spanning the gap. This CDR3 is CASSSTTRGTEAFF. DNA of the CDR3: TGTGCCAGCAGCTCCACGACTAGGGGCACTGAAGCTTTCTTT.

The count of this clone is one. This chain uses TRBV7-3 with TRBJ2-1; 13 bases are a match to TRBD2. CDR1 and CDR2 from the germline V gene are SGHTA and FQGTGA. Losses at the gene ends were 6 bases for V and 9 bases for J; bases not matched to a gene: 11. This CDR3 is 16 amino acids long. CDR3 nucleotide sequence: TGTGCCAGCAGACTATCCGGGACTAGCGGGACGAGTGAGCAGTTCTTC. The encoded protein is CASRLSGTSGTSEQFF.

This clone was seen a few times. The rearrangement uses TRBV5-1 and TRBJ2-7; D uncertain. V lost 2 bases to trimming and J lost 3 bases, with 9 bases between them. CDR3 size: 13 residues. Germline CDR1 SGHRS, CDR2 YFSETQ. Here the CDR3 DNA reads TGCGCCAGCAGCTTAAACTCGATCTACGAGCAGTACTTC. It translates to CASSLNSIYEQYF.

This clone was found once. The rearrangement uses TRBV24-1 and TRBJ2-3; 7 nucleotides match TRBD1. There are 15 residues in the CDR3. Germline values: CDR1 KGHDR, CDR2 SFDVKD. The trim removed 3 bases at V and 3 bases at J, leaving 5 bases unmatched. CDR3 sequence: CATSDPGQPTDTQYF. CDR3 DNA sequence: TGTGCCACCAGTGATCCGGGACAGCCGACAGATACGCAGTATTTT.

The chain combines TRBV5-1 with TRBJ1-3; D may be TRBD1 (5 bases). Between the trimmed V and J ends, which lost 3 bases and 2 bases, there was a span of 15 bases. CDR3 length equals 16 residues. Germline CDR1 reads SGHRS; CDR2 reads YFSETQ. CDR3 nucleotide sequence: TGCGCCAGCAGCTCGCAACTTGGGGCGGCTGGAAACACCATATATTTT. This codes for CASSSQLGAAGNTIYF.

CDR3 in DNA: TGCGCCAGCAGCCAGGCCCAGCAGGGGGCTAACACCGGGGAGCTGTTTTTT. Translating gives CASSQAQQGANTGELFF. The rearrangement uses TRBV4-3 and TRBJ2-2; 8 nucleotides line up with TRBD1. This CDR3 spans 17 amino acids. The germline gives CDR1 LGHNA, CDR2 YSLEER. Trimming removed 3 bases from V and 2 bases from J; junction bases left unmatched: 8.

CDR3 DNA: TGTGCCAGCAGCCTGACAGTGACAGCCCTCTCCTACGAGCAGTACTTC. This encodes CASSLTVTALSYEQYF. This rearrangement joins TRBV5-6 to TRBJ2-7; maybe TRBD1 (5 bases). Germline lookup yields CDR1 SGHDT and CDR2 YYEEEE. The CDR3 covers 16 residues. V was pared by 4 bases and J by 0 bases, with 17 bases between.

The genes are TRBV7-9 and TRBJ2-1, with D hard to call. CDR3 length equals 13 residues. Germline loops: CDR1 SEHNR, CDR2 FQNEAQ (reference sequence). V was shortened by 1 base and J by 8 bases, with 9 bases between the two germline ends. The CDR3 DNA reads as TGTGCCAGCAGCTTAGACTCGTCCGATGAGCAGTTCTTC. Amino acid sequence: CASSLDSSDEQFF.

J is TRBJ2-2 and V is TRBV29-1; possible D gene TRBD2, 6 bases. V was clipped by 3 bases and J by 4 bases, with 24 bases between them. The CDR3 covers 18 residues. CDR1 is SQVTM, CDR2 ANQGSEA, per germline. The CDR3 protein is CSVEAQGGGYDGTGELFF. Here the CDR3 DNA reads TGCAGCGTTGAGGCTCAGGGAGGTGGATACGATGGCACCGGGGAGCTGTTTTTT.

This chain links TRBV5-1 with TRBJ1-1; D is perhaps TRBD1 (6 bases). The germline gives CDR1 SGHRS, CDR2 YFSETQ. This CDR3 contains 16 residues. V was cut by 0 bases and J by 2 bases, with 14 bases left in between. The CDR3 reads CASSLAPQGQNTEAFF. In nucleotides, the CDR3 is TGCGCCAGCAGCTTGGCCCCCCAGGGGCAAAACACTGAAGCTTTCTTT.

This clone has just a few counts. This chain links TRBV7-9 with TRBJ2-7; 9 bases agree with TRBD1. The length of the CDR3 is 14 residues. The trim removed 5 bases at V and 4 bases at J, leaving 6 bases unmatched. Per the germline V gene, CDR1 is SEHNR and CDR2 is FQNEAQ (reference sequence). The CDR3 DNA is TGTGCCAGCAGCGCCCGGGACAGGGCTTACGAGCAGTACTTC. This gives the protein CASSARDRAYEQYF.

The count of this clone is one. This rearrangement joins TRBV29-1 to TRBJ2-7, with TRBD1 matching over 10 bases. The germline gives CDR1 SQVTM, CDR2 ANQGSEA. V gave up 4 bases and J gave up 6 bases; unmatched junction bases: 3. This CDR3 comprises 12 residues. Here the CDR3 DNA reads TGCAGCGTTGGACAGGGGGCAGGCGAGCAGTACTTC. Residues: CSVGQGAGEQYF.

The chain couples TRBV11-2 to TRBJ1-1, with 8 positions matching TRBD1. CDR1 is SGHAT, CDR2 FQNNGV, per germline. The CDR3 runs 16 residues. V was pared by 0 bases and J by 10 bases, with 13 bases of the junction left unmatched. The chain's CDR3 is CASSLDLYGQGLGAFF. In nucleotides, the CDR3 is TGTGCCAGCAGCTTAGATCTATACGGACAGGGCCTTGGAGCTTTCTTT.

This clone was seen just once. The chain links TRBV29-1 to TRBJ1-3; TRBD1 matches 7 bases. This CDR3 comprises 13 residues. J was trimmed by 4 bases and V by 3 bases; bases with no gene match: 3. Germline V lookup: CDR1 SQVTM, CDR2 ANQGSEA. This chain's CDR3 is CSVDTGVGNTIYF. CDR3 in DNA: TGCAGCGTTGATACAGGGGTCGGAAACACCATATATTTT.

The V call is TRBV6-6, the J call TRBJ1-2; 7 positions match TRBD1. V lost 5 bases and J lost 6; bases outside the gene matches: 6. Germline-derived CDR1 and CDR2 are MNHNY and SVGAGI (reference sequence). The CDR3 sequence is 13 residues long. The CDR3 is CASSQSGGDGYTF. The CDR3 nucleotides are TGTGCCAGCAGTCAGTCAGGGGGTGATGGCTACACCTTC.

The V call is TRBV3-1 (or the pseudogene TRBV3-2), the J call TRBJ1-6, with 8 positions matching TRBD1. Germline V CDR1 and CDR2: LGHDT, YNNKEL (reference sequence). Trimming cost V 0 bases and J 14 bases; bases outside gene matches: 9. The CDR3 runs 15 residues. The CDR3 DNA is TGTGCCAGCAGCCAAGAGGGGACAGGCCAGAGGGCCCTCCACTTT. It encodes CASSQEGTGQRALHF.

This chain joins TRBV9 and TRBJ2-3, with TRBD2 matching over 8 bases. The length of the CDR3 is 15 residues. Looked up from germline, CDR1 is SGDLS and CDR2 is YYNGEE. V shed 1 base and J 1 base; nucleotides not matched to a gene: 2. The CDR3 sequence is CASSVTSGRTDTQYF. CDR3 in DNA: TGTGCCAGCAGCGTAACTAGCGGACGCACAGATACGCAGTATTTT.

A few counts support this clone. The J gene is TRBJ1-2, the V gene TRBV28, with 7 nucleotides matching TRBD1. Germline assignment: CDR1 MDHEN and CDR2 SYDVKM. Trimming cost V 5 bases and J 2 bases; bases outside gene matches: 8. CDR3 length: 15 residues. This CDR3 is CASSRRQGRNYGYTF. CDR3 bases: TGTGCCAGCAGTCGGAGACAGGGCCGCAACTATGGCTACACCTTC.

J is TRBJ2-3 and V is TRBV6-5; 7 nucleotides align to TRBD1. Germline V gene lookup returns CDR1 MNHEY and CDR2 SVGAGI. The V and J ends lost 7 bases and 3 bases, in that order; junction bases with no gene match: 7. The CDR3 has 14 amino acids. CDR3 sequence: CASTRQGSTDTQYF. DNA for the CDR3: TGTGCCAGCACCCGACAGGGTTCGACAGATACGCAGTATTTT.

This chain links TRBV30 with TRBJ2-3, with 10 nucleotides matching TRBD1. Germline V gene data show CDR1 as GTSNPN and CDR2 as SVGIG (reference sequence). The CDR3 runs 14 residues. After removal of 2 bases from V and 4 bases from J, the junction contained 3 bases not matched to a gene. Written as DNA, the CDR3 is TGTGCCTGGAGTCGAGGACAGGGGGCAGATACGCAGTATTTT. Translated, it gives CAWSRGQGADTQYF.

The rearrangement links TRBV30 to TRBJ2-1; D might be TRBD2 (5 bases). Germline V lookup: CDR1 GTSNPN, CDR2 SVGIG (reference sequence). Trimming removed 4 bases at V and 4 bases at J, with 17 bases between. The CDR3 length is 15 residues. The CDR3: CAWNPTSGRYNEQFF. The CDR3 bases are TGTGCCTGGAACCCTACGAGCGGAAGATACAATGAGCAGTTCTTC.

The chain is built from TRBV25-1 and TRBJ1-3; TRBD1 might be the D (5 bases). The CDR3 is made up of 13 amino acids. Trimming pared 9 bases from V and 3 bases from J, leaving 12 bases between. CDR1 and CDR2 (germline): MGHDK, SYGVNS. The CDR3 here is CASTQGFGNTIYF. The CDR3 DNA reads TGTGCCAGTACGCAGGGATTTGGAAACACCATATATTTT.

The DNA for the CDR3 is TGTGCCAGCAGGCTCGGGGGGGGAGGTGCGAACACTGAAGCTTTCTTT. Encoded protein: CASRLGGGGANTEAFF. The J gene is TRBJ1-1, the V gene TRBV3-1 (or the pseudogene TRBV3-2); possibly TRBD1 for D (5 bases). This CDR3 spans 16 amino acids. V lost 6 bases and J lost 1, with 18 bases in between. Germline V gene lookup returns CDR1 LGHDT and CDR2 YNNKEL (reference sequence).

This chain connects TRBV4-1 to TRBJ1-4; maybe TRBD1 (5 bases). V lost 0 bases and J 3 bases, leaving 11 bases between the germline ends. From germline, CDR1 is MGHRA and CDR2 YSYEKL. This CDR3 contains 16 residues. DNA of the CDR3: TGCGCCAGCAGCCAAGATCCGTGGGGGGCTAATGAAAAACTGTTTTTT. Translated: CASSQDPWGANEKLFF.

This clone is a singleton in its sample. Since a much larger clone is just one base distant, this may be a read error. V is TRBV12-3 or TRBV12-4 and J is TRBJ2-4; TRBD1 matches 7 bases. This CDR3 spans 13 amino acids. The CDR3 is CVSTGVAKNIQYF. For the CDR3, the DNA is TGTGTCAGCACAGGGGTAGCCAAAAACATTCAGTACTTC.

V usage is TRBV6-5 and J usage is TRBJ2-7; 7 nucleotides agree with TRBD1. The germline CDR1 and CDR2 sequences are MNHEY and SVGAGI. The V gene end was trimmed by 0 bases and the J gene end by 2 bases; junction bases not matched to a gene: 1. The CDR3 has 14 amino acids. The CDR3 coding sequence is TGTGCCAGCAGTTACTCACAGGGGCCCTACGAGCAGTACGTC. This sequence encodes CASSYSQGPYEQYV.

The chain recombines TRBV10-2 with TRBJ2-5; 7 bases match TRBD2. Germline V CDR1 and CDR2: WSHSY, SAAADI. This CDR3 is 19 amino acids long. V lost 7 bases, J lost 3 bases, and 23 bases stayed unmatched. CDR3 sequence (DNA): TGCGCCAGCACCCCACTAGGGGAGGGCCGAGGTAGGGCCAAAGAGACCCAGTACTTC. Protein sequence: CASTPLGEGRGRAKETQYF.